The clone carrying this TCR beta chain was seen only a few times. The sample is drawn from a study of T-cell reconstitution after alpha-beta-depleted transplantation in children. Researchers prepared the TCRbeta library using unique molecular identifiers, the study reports. A single record per CDR3 protein comes from TCRdb applying MiXCR to the PCR reads. The repertoire holds 500,000 or so distinct CDR3 sequences, with over 25% as singletons. CDR3 length: 11 residues. The germline V and J ends were trimmed by 2 bases and 15 bases, with 11 bases remaining between them. The gene calls are TRBV12-3 or TRBV12-4 and TRBJ1-5; no clear D. This clonotype originated in a human donor who donated a stem cell graft to a child with aplastic anemia. Sequences were derived from PBMCs from the stem cell graft donor, sampled from the stem cell graft. The CDR3 DNA follows: TGTGCCAGCAGTTTATTAGGCGGCCTGCATTTT. Amino acid sequence: CASSLLGGLHF.